These T cell receptor beta chains were read from a single sample in a study of CD8+CD57+ T cells in acquired aplastic anemia. TCRdb called the reads again in MiXCR, with one record for every CDR3 protein. Altogether approximately 200,000 distinct CDR3 sequences are present, around 65% being singletons, with the ten largest covering around 42%. The sequencing sample was made of sorted CD4+, CD8+, or CD8+CD57+ T cells (not recorded which) from PBMCs. These receptors were taken from a human donor with severe aplastic anemia or a healthy control (not recorded which). Each CDR3 is given with its conserved first and last residue. Each record gives: D gene, clone size, J gene, V gene, CDR3 DNA, CDR3 protein. The D gene is left open where the match is weak. Clone size appears in some rows only: once, few, many, or a class for an expanded clone.

>.|.|TRBJ2-7|TRBV19
TGTGCCAGTAGTATATGGGGGGCGGCAAGAAGCTACGAGCAGTACTTC
CASSIWGAARSYEQYF
>.|.|TRBJ1-2|TRBV20-1
TGCAGTGCCCCCAGCGGGGCGAGCTATGGCTACACCTTC
CSAPSGASYGYTF
>.|many|TRBJ1-1|TRBV6-2/TRBV6-3
TGTGCCAGCAGTTACCGGCGGGCGTTAGATCCTTCTAACACTGAAGCTTTCTTT
CASSYRRALDPSNTEAFF
>.|.|TRBJ1-3|TRBV9
TGTGCCAGCAGCGTAGAAGGCGGGGGGCCAGGAAACACCATATATTTT
CASSVEGGGPGNTIYF
>TRBD2|.|TRBJ2-5|TRBV20-1
TGCAGTGCTAGAGATGGCGGGGGGGGGGAGACCCAGTACTTC
CSARDGGGGETQYF
>.|.|TRBJ2-7|TRBV7-9
TGTGCCAGCACCCCCGACACGAGGGGCGAGCAGTACTTC
CASTPDTRGEQYF
>.|many|TRBJ2-7|TRBV29-1
TGCAGCGTTGAAACAGGGCCTTACGAGCAGTACTTC
CSVETGPYEQYF
>.|.|TRBJ2-1|TRBV7-8
TGTGCCAGCAGCTTAGCGGGTAGAGATGAGCAGTTCTTC
CASSLAGRDEQFF
>TRBD2|.|TRBJ2-1|TRBV7-3
TGTGCCAGCAGCTCGACGGGACTAGCGGGGACGCAGTTCTTC
CASSSTGLAGTQFF
>.|.|TRBJ1-2|TRBV7-2
TGTGCCAGCAGTTCAACTGCTGGACTAGCGGATGGCTACACCTTC
CASSSTAGLADGYTF
>.|.|TRBJ1-1|TRBV19
TGTGCCAGTAGTGTCAGACAGAACACTGAAGCTTTCTTT
CASSVRQNTEAFF
>.|.|TRBJ2-3|TRBV24-1
TGTGCCACCAGTGAGTCTTTCACAACTAGCACAGATACGCAGTATTTT
CATSESFTTSTDTQYF
>.|many|TRBJ2-5|TRBV6-1
TGTGCCAGCAGGACCCCAGGAGGGTTGGGGACCCAGTACTTC
CASRTPGGLGTQYF
>.|few|TRBJ1-2|TRBV19
TGTGCCAGTAGTGAGGATCGTCTTAACTATGGCTACACCTTC
CASSEDRLNYGYTF
>TRBD2|.|TRBJ2-5|TRBV9
TGTGCCAGCATCCTCAGCGGGAGTAGTTTCGAGACCCAGTACTTC
CASILSGSSFETQYF
>.|.|TRBJ1-2|TRBV7-9
TGTGCCAGCAGCCACCCAACAGTTTATGGCTACACCTTC
CASSHPTVYGYTF
>.|many|TRBJ1-5|TRBV7-6
TGTGCCAGCAGCGATACAGGAAACAATCAGCCCCAGCATTTT
CASSDTGNNQPQHF
>.|.|TRBJ1-4|TRBV2
TGTGCCAGCACCCTGATCACGGGGGGCCAGAATGAAAAACTGTTTTTT
CASTLITGGQNEKLFF
>TRBD2|.|TRBJ2-1|TRBV24-1
TGTGCCACCAGCGACCCCGGGACTAGCGGGAACAATGAGCAGTTCTTC
CATSDPGTSGNNEQFF
>.|many|TRBJ2-3|TRBV9
TGTGCCAGCAGCTTGGGGGGGCTGACAGATACGCAGTATTTT
CASSLGGLTDTQYF
>TRBD1|.|TRBJ1-6|TRBV7-9
TGTGCCAGCGGTCCGGGACAGGTTAATTCAGCCCTCCACTTT
CASGPGQVNSALHF
>TRBD2|.|TRBJ2-1|TRBV6-4
TGTGCCAGCAGTGACTCTAGCGGGGGGGCTGAGCAGTTCTTC
CASSDSSGGAEQFF
>TRBD1|.|TRBJ1-2|TRBV24-1
TGTGCCACCGGCGAATTCGGACAGGGCGGCGGCTACACCTTC
CATGEFGQGGGYTF
>.|.|TRBJ1-1|TRBV7-3
TGTGCCAGCAGCTTTGGGATCACTGAAGCTTTCTTT
CASSFGITEAFF
>.|many|TRBJ2-7|TRBV6-2/TRBV6-3
TGTGCCAGCAGTCCGGGACGGAACTCCTACGAGCAGTACTTC
CASSPGRNSYEQYF
>.|.|TRBJ2-7|TRBV20-1
TGCAGTGCCCCCGGGACGTACTCCTACGAGCAGTACTTC
CSAPGTYSYEQYF
>TRBD2|.|TRBJ2-1|TRBV15
TGTGCCACCAGCGGAACAGCGGGAGGTCTTCCCTACAATGAGCAGTTCTTC
CATSGTAGGLPYNEQFF
>TRBD2|many|TRBJ2-2|TRBV4-2
TGTGCCAGCAGCCTTAGCGGGGGGGGAGCCGGGGAGCTGTTTTTT
CASSLSGGGAGELFF
>.|.|TRBJ2-7|TRBV5-1
TGCGCCAGCAGCTTGACGGGGCAGACCTACGAGCAGTACTTC
CASSLTGQTYEQYF
>TRBD1|.|TRBJ1-1|TRBV7-9
TGTGCCAGCAGCTTAACTCTTTTGGGACAGGGGAATGAAGCTTTCTTT
CASSLTLLGQGNEAFF
>TRBD1|.|TRBJ1-2|TRBV20-1
TGCAGTGCTGGAGGACAGGGCGGGTTAGGCTACACCTTC
CSAGGQGGLGYTF
>.|.|TRBJ2-1|TRBV19
TGTGCCAGTAGTATCCCAGCCGTAGGGCAGTTCTTC
CASSIPAVGQFF
>.|.|TRBJ1-1|TRBV7-8
TGTGCCAGCAGCTTAACCCTGGGGAACACTGAAGCTTTCTTT
CASSLTLGNTEAFF
>.|few|TRBJ1-4|TRBV7-8
TGTGCCAGCAGCTTACAGGGAAGGGTAGGAAAACTGTTTTTT
CASSLQGRVGKLFF
>.|few|TRBJ1-5|TRBV19
TGTGCCAGTAGTATTACGTCGCCGGCCTATAGCAATCAGCCCCAGCATTTT
CASSITSPAYSNQPQHF
>TRBD2|many|TRBJ2-1|TRBV9
TGTGCCAGCAGCGCGCGGGGGGGGTTGTTCTTC
CASSARGGLFF
>.|many|TRBJ1-3|TRBV7-9
TGTGCCAGCAGCTTAGTGGTACGGCCTGGAAACACCATATATTTT
CASSLVVRPGNTIYF
>.|.|TRBJ2-5|TRBV2
TGTGCCAGGACAGGACGCCAAGAGACCCAGTACTTC
CARTGRQETQYF
>.|few|TRBJ2-3|TRBV2
TGTGCCCTCAAGGGGGGGGGCCGGGATACGCAGTATTTT
CALKGGGRDTQYF
>TRBD1|.|TRBJ1-4|TRBV20-1
TGCAGTGCTAGTGGAAGACAGGGAGCTAATGAAAAACTGTTTTTT
CSASGRQGANEKLFF
>TRBD1|.|TRBJ2-1|TRBV9
TGTGCCAGCAGCGGTGGGGTAGGGGGACAGATCAACAATGAGCAGTTCTTC
CASSGGVGGQINNEQFF